Reported below is one TCR beta chain. Its antigen is still unknown. This entry belongs to a study of T cells after yellow fever vaccination. Points from the study as a whole: A small proportion of clonotypes was detected in both the CD4 and CD8 compartments. Peaking on day 5 versus 15, the secondary response was faster but weaker. One caveat is that FACS-sorted repertoires could contain abundant clonotypes contaminating from the bulk population.

Germline lookup yields CDR1 SGHAT and CDR2 FQDESV (reference sequence). Trimming stripped 4 bases from V and 0 bases from J, with 10 bases between. This CDR3 contains 14 residues. Each CDR3 protein gets one entry after TCRdb re-called the 5' RACE reads with MiXCR. The sample comprises approximately 170,000 distinct CDR3 sequences, approximately 9.9% of which are singletons, and 35% to 40% rests with the top ten. Sequencing was performed on CD8+ T cells sorted from PBMCs, taken 15 days after the yellow fever booster vaccination. This sequence joins TRBV11-1 and TRBJ2-7; D is possibly TRBD1 or TRBD2 (5 bases each). This clonotype originated in a man between 18 and 35 years old who received the YFV17D yellow fever vaccine. The CDR3 DNA reads TGTGCCAGCAGCTCCACGGGGCCCTCCTACGAGCAGTACTTC. This gives the protein CASSSTGPSYEQYF.